A single TCR beta chain is shown here with its context. In this sample, this clonotype turned up many times. This clone's antigen is unknown. No base-level quality is on record; no much larger clone is a single base apart. The CDR3, cysteine through phenylalanine, is 14 amino acids long. Only CDR3 DNA remains: 42 bases, in frame from the first base. The germline V gene sets CDR1 to SQVTM and CDR2 to ANQGSEA. After removal of 7 bases from V and 2 bases from J, the junction retains 9 bases not matched to a gene. These data originate in a study of T cells after yellow fever vaccination (dated by TCRdb to the late 2010s). Looking at the study overall: The SMART-Seq v4 Ultra Low Input RNA kit was used to prepare libraries from fractions with low cell numbers. Bulk TCR alpha and beta repertoires were sequenced longitudinally to track T-cell clones before and after primary and booster YFV17D yellow fever vaccination. Two healthy male donors, one aged 18 to 30 and one aged 30 to 39 years, were included in the cohort. Bulk PBMC replicates and cell subsets were isolated from blood drawn at multiple timepoints before and after both primary and secondary immunization. General findings and caveats noted by the study authors: After the booster, most clones that had expanded after primary vaccination were detected again (roughly 95% of CD4 and 70% to 90% of CD8), suggesting broad maintenance of memory. A small share of clonotypes occurred in both CD4 and CD8 compartments, likely arising from convergent recombination. Because the study included only a couple of donors, the extent to which the findings can be generalized is limited. Computational filtering was required because FACS-sorted repertoires could contain abundant contaminating clonotypes from the bulk population. Compared with the primary T-cell response, the secondary T-cell response was faster but weaker, reaching its peak on day 5 rather than on day 15.

This specimen's treatment or condition label, per the study, means: live attenuated yellow fever vaccine strain. At each blood-draw timepoint, two biological replicates of bulk PBMCs were obtained. A standard Ficoll-Paque protocol was used to isolate PBMCs from peripheral blood. TriZol was used to extract RNA from bulk PBMCs, CD4 and CD8 fractions, and dextramer-positive and dextramer-negative fractions. TCR cDNA was synthesized by 5'RACE template switching, through which a universal primer site and unique molecular identifiers were introduced. cDNA synthesis was primed from both the TCR alpha and TCR beta constant segments. Library amplification used two PCR steps, and the second PCR step added sample barcodes and sequencing adapters. Sequencing of libraries was done on Illumina HiSeq 2500 (2x100 bp) or NovaSeq (2x150 bp). The authors processed their data as follows. MIGEC handled demultiplexing of reads and collapsing into UMI consensus sequences, while MiXCR performed V(D)J alignment. Vaccine-responding clonotypes were identified with edgeR using replicate PBMC samples, with FDR below 0.01 and a log2 fold change above 5 up to day 15 being required. Each bulk clonotype was labeled CD4 or CD8 based on which sequenced repertoire, CD4 or CD8, contained the clonotype at higher abundance. TCRdb cleaned the public reads at Q25 with fastp, built clones with MiXCR and kept in-frame beta chains. Each entry is one CDR3 protein sequence, shown with its most common DNA and genes. The authors' filters were not applied to this entry. Within this sample are around 600,000 distinct CDR3 sequences, with 9% to 15% of them counted one time only. Approximately 15% of the sample is taken by the ten largest.

The rearranged segments are TRBV29-1 and TRBJ2-3; 7 central bases correspond to TRBD1. Sequencing used PBMCs, obtained on the day of the yellow fever booster vaccination. The clonotype was recovered from a man under 40 who received the YFV17D yellow fever vaccine. The CDR3 reads as follows: CSGWDRVNTDTQYF. At the DNA level, the sequence is TGCAGCGGCTGGGACAGAGTTAACACAGATACGCAGTATTTT.